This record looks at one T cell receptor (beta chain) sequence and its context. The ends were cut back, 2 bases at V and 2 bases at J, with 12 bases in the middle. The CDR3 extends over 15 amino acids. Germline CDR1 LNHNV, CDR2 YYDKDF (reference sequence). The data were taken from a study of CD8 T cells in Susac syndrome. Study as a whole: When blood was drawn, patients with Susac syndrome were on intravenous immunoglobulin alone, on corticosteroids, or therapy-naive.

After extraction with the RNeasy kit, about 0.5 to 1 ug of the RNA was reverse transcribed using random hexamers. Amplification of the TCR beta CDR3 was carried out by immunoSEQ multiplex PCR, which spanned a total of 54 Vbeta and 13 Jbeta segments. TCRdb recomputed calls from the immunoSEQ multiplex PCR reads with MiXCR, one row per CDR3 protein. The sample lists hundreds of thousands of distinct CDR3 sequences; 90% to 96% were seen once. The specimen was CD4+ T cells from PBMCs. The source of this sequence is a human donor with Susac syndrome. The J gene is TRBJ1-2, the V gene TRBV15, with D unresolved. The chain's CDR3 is CATSRPTPVNYGYTF. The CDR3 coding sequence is TGTGCCACCAGCAGACCGACACCGGTAAACTATGGCTACACCTTC. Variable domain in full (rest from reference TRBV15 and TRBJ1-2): DAMVIQNPRYQVTQFGKPVTLSCSQTLNHNVMYWYQQKSSQAPKLLFHYYDKDFNNEADTPDNFQSRRPNTSFCFLDIRSPGLGDTAMYLCATSRPTPVNYGYTFGSGTRLTVV.